Below are 24 T cell receptor beta chains sequenced from a single sample in a study of memory CD4+ T cells and cytomegalovirus serostatus. Single viable CD3+CD4+CD8-CD45RO+ cells were sorted as the memory CD4+ T cells. Repertoires were generated with immunoSEQ multiplex PCR, while TCRdb's copy carries only in-frame clones and drops some. The sample shows under 55,000 clones, 80% of them seen only once. What was sequenced was memory CD4+ T cells from blood. The receptors stem from an adult in good health and CMV-seropositive.

The V call is TRBV5-1, the J call TRBJ1-4; TRBD1 matches at 9 bases. Germline values: CDR1 SGHRS, CDR2 YFSETQ. V lost 4 bases and J lost 4; bases outside the gene matches: 5. The CDR3 runs 15 residues. CDR3 sequence reads: CASSPRTGVNEKLFF. The CDR3 DNA reads as TGCGCCAGCAGCCCAAGGACAGGGGTTAATGAAAAACTGTTTTTT.

The chain couples TRBV28 to TRBJ2-7; 8 nucleotides agree with TRBD1. CDR3 size: 15 residues. Germline trimming cut 7 bases from V and 2 bases from J; bases unmatched to any gene: 10. From germline, CDR1 is MDHEN and CDR2 SYDVKM. The DNA for the CDR3 is TGTGCCAGCAAGATTCGACAGGGGTCCCCCTACGAGCAGTACTTC. Protein: CASKIRQGSPYEQYF.

This chain connects TRBV18 to TRBJ1-5; D remains ambiguous. The CDR3 contains 15 residues. Germline lookup yields CDR1 KGHSH and CDR2 LQKENI. Trimming pared 1 base from V and 5 bases from J, leaving 12 bases between. CDR3 nucleotide sequence: TGTGCCAGCTCACCACGGGCCGCAGCGGATCAGCCCCAGCATTTT. Amino acid sequence: CASSPRAAADQPQHF.

V is TRBV7-2 and J is TRBJ2-3, with a possible D match to TRBD1 (6 bases). Germline V lookup: CDR1 SGHTA, CDR2 FQGNSA. The CDR3 loop spans 16 amino acids. The germline V and J ends were trimmed by 5 bases and 0 bases, with 15 bases remaining between them. This chain's CDR3 is CASSKLGGSSTDTQYF. The CDR3 coding sequence is TGTGCCAGCAGCAAACTAGGGGGATCTAGCACAGATACGCAGTATTTT.

Here the CDR3 reads CASTLGGSTNTEAFF. The CDR3 DNA follows: TGTGCCAGCACCCTTGGGGGGTCTACGAACACTGAAGCTTTCTTT. V and J are TRBV5-5 and TRBJ1-1; TRBD1 might be the D (5 bases). The germline V and J ends were trimmed by 6 bases and 1 base, with 16 bases remaining between them. The CDR3 consists of 15 residues. Germline V gives CDR1 SGHKS, CDR2 YYEKEE (reference sequence).

This chain joins TRBV9 and TRBJ2-1; 12 nucleotides match TRBD2. CDR1 SGDLS and CDR2 YYNGEE come from the germline V gene. V shed 3 bases and J 4 bases; nucleotides not matched to a gene: 8. CDR3 size: 17 residues. CDR3 sequence: CASSATSGSMGYNEQFF. Written as DNA, the CDR3 is TGTGCCAGCAGCGCGACTAGCGGGAGTATGGGGTACAATGAGCAGTTCTTC.

This clone occurred once. CDR3 sequence reads: CASSLRGGGRAKTGELFF. In DNA, the CDR3 is TGTGCCAGCAGCCTTCGGGGGGGCGGGAGGGCCAAAACCGGGGAGCTGTTTTTT. The rearrangement uses TRBV9 and TRBJ2-2; 9 positions agree with TRBD2. V lost 4 bases to trimming and J lost 5 bases; unmatched junction nucleotides: 15. Germline CDR1 reads SGDLS; CDR2 reads YYNGEE. This CDR3 is 18 amino acids long.

V is TRBV14 and J is TRBJ1-1; D unresolved. Trimming removed 3 bases from V and 4 bases from J, with 9 bases in between. The CDR3 length is 13 residues. Germline CDR1 and CDR2: SGHDN and FVKESK. The CDR3 spells CASSQGVTTEAFF. The CDR3 DNA reads TGTGCCAGCAGCCAGGGAGTTACCACTGAAGCTTTCTTT.

This clone was counted once. The V gene is TRBV19, the J gene TRBJ2-6, with 11 bases identical to TRBD1. Trimming removed 5 bases from V and 0 bases from J; junction bases left unmatched: 6. The germline gives CDR1 LNHDA, CDR2 SQIVND (reference sequence). The CDR3 sequence is 18 residues long. The CDR3 region is CASSYRTGGVSGANVLTF. As DNA, the CDR3 is TGTGCCAGTAGTTATAGGACAGGGGGCGTCTCTGGGGCCAACGTCCTGACTTTC.

The chain uses TRBV14 and TRBJ2-5; 11 nucleotides line up with TRBD2. Trimming removed 4 bases from V and 5 bases from J; junction bases left unmatched: 6. Germline-derived CDR1 and CDR2 are SGHDN and FVKESK. This CDR3 spans 15 amino acids. For the CDR3, the DNA is TGTGCCAGCAGCCTAGCGGGGGGGCCAACGGAGACCCAGTACTTC. Translation gives CASSLAGGPTETQYF.

The chain combines TRBV28 with TRBJ1-1; possibly TRBD1 for D (6 bases). The CDR3 is 14 amino acids. Germline-derived CDR1 and CDR2 are MDHEN and SYDVKM. V lost 8 bases to trimming and J lost 8 bases, with 21 bases between them. CDR3 region: CASPSPGGRPEAFF. The CDR3 region has the DNA TGTGCCAGCCCGTCCCCCGGGGGGCGACCCGAAGCTTTCTTT.

The rearrangement links TRBV7-8 to TRBJ2-3, with D uncertain. Trimming stripped 2 bases from V and 2 bases from J, with 11 bases between. CDR1 SGHVS and CDR2 FQNEAQ come from the germline V gene. This CDR3 has 15 residues. For the CDR3, the DNA is TGTGCCAGCAGCTTAAGGAATAGGAACACAGATACGCAGTATTTT. It yields the protein CASSLRNRNTDTQYF.

This chain links TRBV18 with TRBJ2-5; a possible D gene is TRBD1 (6 bases). The J call may be faulty, since TRBJ2-7 better matches the DNA end. The CDR3 runs 14 residues. Germline values: CDR1 KGHSH, CDR2 LQKENI. For the CDR3, the DNA is TGTGCCAGCTCACCGCGGACAGTAACCTACGAGCAGTACTTC. It specifies CASSPRTVTYEQYF.

The rearrangement joins TRBV2 to TRBJ1-5; no firm D call. The ends were cut back, 7 bases at V and 4 bases at J, with 11 bases in the middle. Germline V lookup: CDR1 SNHLY, CDR2 FYNNEI. CDR3 length: 13 residues. CDR3 bases: TGTGCCAGCAAAGACACCTTAAATCAGCCCCAGCATTTT. Its protein is CASKDTLNQPQHF.

The chain combines TRBV9 with TRBJ1-6, with a tentative D call TRBD1 (6 bases). The CDR3 has 17 residues. Trimming cost V 0 bases and J 7 bases, with 17 bases left between them. Germline V lookup: CDR1 SGDLS, CDR2 YYNGEE. The CDR3 sequence is CASSVEDRMDSNSPLHF. The CDR3 DNA sequence: TGTGCCAGCAGCGTAGAAGACAGGATGGATTCGAATTCACCCCTCCACTTT.

The chain has TRBV7-9 and TRBJ2-7; the match to TRBD1 covers 11 bases. The length of the CDR3 is 16 residues. Germline lookup yields CDR1 SEHNR and CDR2 FQNEAQ (reference sequence). After removal of 3 bases from V and 7 bases from J, the junction contained 11 bases not matched to a gene. DNA of the CDR3: TGTGCCAGCAGCTTTACCTCCGGGACAGGGGGAAGGGAGCAGTACTTC. Translation gives CASSFTSGTGGREQYF.

The J gene is TRBJ1-1, the V gene TRBV7-9; 7 bases are a match to TRBD1. J was trimmed by 1 base and V by 5 bases; bases with no gene match: 4. CDR1 and CDR2 from the germline V gene are SEHNR and FQNEAQ (reference sequence). This CDR3 region has 14 residues. The CDR3 DNA sequence: TGTGCCAGCAGCCCCGGACAGGAGAACACTGAAGCTTTCTTT. Translated: CASSPGQENTEAFF.

The V and J genes are TRBV19 and TRBJ2-7; D may be TRBD1 or TRBD2 (5 bases each). Germline V gives CDR1 LNHDA, CDR2 SQIVND (reference sequence). This CDR3 has 15 residues. Deletions cut 1 base from V and 6 bases from J, with 16 bases between. CDR3 region: CASSIGGTDSGEQYF. The CDR3 DNA reads as TGTGCCAGTAGTATAGGTGGGACGGACTCGGGCGAGCAGTACTTC.

This rearrangement joins TRBV6-5 to TRBJ1-2, with D possibly being TRBD1 (6 bases). CDR1 is MNHEY and CDR2 is SVGAGI in the germline V gene. V was clipped by 6 bases and J by 8 bases, with 22 bases between them. This CDR3 region has 15 residues. CDR3 in amino acids: CASSSGAGGVEGYTF. The CDR3 DNA is TGTGCCAGCAGCTCAGGGGCCGGGGGGGTGGAAGGCTACACCTTC.

Written as DNA, the CDR3 is TGTGCCAGCAGCTCGATTAGCGCCGGGGAGCTGTTTTTT. It translates to CASSSISAGELFF. J is TRBJ2-2 and V is TRBV7-2, with a weak D call TRBD2 (5 bases). Germline lookup yields CDR1 SGHTA and CDR2 FQGNSA. V was clipped by 4 bases and J by 6 bases, with 9 bases between them. This CDR3 is built from 13 residues.

The gene calls are TRBV18 and TRBJ2-2; TRBD2 matches at 7 bases. Germline CDR1 and CDR2: KGHSH and LQKENI. V trimming: 0 bases; J trimming: 3 bases; junction bases outside the gene matches: 7. The CDR3 contains 17 residues. CDR3 residues: CASSPPGGGGDTGELFF. The DNA for the CDR3 is TGTGCCAGCTCACCACCGGGCGGCGGGGGTGACACCGGGGAGCTGTTTTTT.

The CDR3 DNA reads TGTGCCAGTAGTGGGAACAGGGCACCCTACGAGCAGTACTTC. Its translation is CASSGNRAPYEQYF. The J gene is TRBJ2-7, the V gene TRBV19; tentative D call: TRBD1 (6 bases). V dropped 5 bases and J dropped 2 bases, with 13 bases sitting between them. The CDR3 totals 14 residues. The germline CDR1 and CDR2 sequences are LNHDA and SQIVND (reference sequence).

The J gene is TRBJ1-2, the V gene TRBV14; D perhaps matches TRBD1 (5 bases). This CDR3 is built from 14 residues. In germline, CDR1 is SGHDN, CDR2 FVKESK. V lost 0 bases and J 5 bases, leaving 10 bases between the germline ends. CDR3 in DNA: TGTGCCAGCAGCCAAGATTACTCAGGGTATGGCTACACCTTC. Translated: CASSQDYSGYGYTF.

J is TRBJ2-1 and V is TRBV5-1; D possibly corresponds to TRBD1 (6 bases). V gave up 4 bases and J gave up 0 bases, with 14 bases separating them. The CDR3 has 16 amino acids. Per germline, CDR1 SGHRS and CDR2 YFSETQ. DNA of the CDR3: TGCGCCAGCAGCCCCCACGGACAGAGCTCCTACAATGAGCAGTTCTTC. Protein product: CASSPHGQSSYNEQFF.